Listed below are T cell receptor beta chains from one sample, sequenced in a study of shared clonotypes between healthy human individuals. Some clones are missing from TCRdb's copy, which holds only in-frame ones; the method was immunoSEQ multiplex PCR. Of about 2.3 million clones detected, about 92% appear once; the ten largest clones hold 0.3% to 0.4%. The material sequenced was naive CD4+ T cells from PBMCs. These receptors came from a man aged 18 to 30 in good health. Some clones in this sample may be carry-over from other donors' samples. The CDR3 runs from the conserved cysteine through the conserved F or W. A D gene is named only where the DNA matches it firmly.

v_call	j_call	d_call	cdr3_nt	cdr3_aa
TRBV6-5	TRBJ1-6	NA	TGTGCCAGCAGTTACCAGACCACTTCACCCCTCCACTTT	CASSYQTTSPLHF
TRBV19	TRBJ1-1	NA	TGTGCCAGTAAAACCCCGGGACCCTCGAACACTGAAGCTTTCTTT	CASKTPGPSNTEAFF
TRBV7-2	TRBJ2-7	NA	TGTGCCAGCAGCTTAGCCGGGACTGACTACGAGCAGTACTTC	CASSLAGTDYEQYF
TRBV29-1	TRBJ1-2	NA	TGCAGCGTTGACTCTAGGGCCTATGGCTACACCTTC	CSVDSRAYGYTF
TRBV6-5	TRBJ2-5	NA	TGTGCCAGCAGTTACTCAGCGACCGCGGTCTATCAGACCCAGTACTTC	CASSYSATAVYQTQYF
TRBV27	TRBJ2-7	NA	TGTGCCAGCAGTTTAGCCCCTTCGAGCTCCTACGAGCAGTACTTC	CASSLAPSSSYEQYF
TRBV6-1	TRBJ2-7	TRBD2	TGTGCCAGCCGGCGGCGGGGGGACTCCTACGAGCAGTACTTC	CASRRRGDSYEQYF
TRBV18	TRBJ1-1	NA	TGTGCCAGCTCCCCCGTAAAAGAGCCGAACACTGAAGCTTTCTTT	CASSPVKEPNTEAFF
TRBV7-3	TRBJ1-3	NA	TGTGCCAGCAGCCTCCGTGACTGGGAATGGGGAAACACCATATATTTT	CASSLRDWEWGNTIYF
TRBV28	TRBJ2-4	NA	TGTGCCAGCAGGCTAGGGGCAGCCAAAAACATTCAGTACTTC	CASRLGAAKNIQYF
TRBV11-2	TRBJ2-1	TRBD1	TGTGCCAGCAGCTCCCGCAGACAGGGAAGCTCCTACAATGAGCAGTTCTTC	CASSSRRQGSSYNEQFF
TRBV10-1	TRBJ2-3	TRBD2	TGCGCCAGCAGCCGGACTAGCGGGACTAGCACAGATACGCAGTATTTT	CASSRTSGTSTDTQYF
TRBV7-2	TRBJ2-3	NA	TGTGCCAGCAGCTTCCAGCCGTACACAGATACGCAGTATTTT	CASSFQPYTDTQYF